The entry that follows covers one T cell receptor (beta chain) sequence. As yet, its antigen is unknown. Every subset had its genomic DNA shared out evenly among several immunoSEQ plates. Loaded into unsorted PBMC replicate PCRs was about 300 ng DNA, about 30,000 T cell genomes. Ten immunoSEQ deep assay plates were used by the authors to sequence unsorted PBMC DNA. The data were produced by immunoSEQ multiplex PCR, yet TCRdb's version contains in-frame clones alone and is incomplete. The repertoire holds 450,000 to 550,000 clones, with 79% as singletons. The data were obtained in a study of shared clonotypes between healthy human individuals. Findings of the study overall: Sample collection involved blood only; tissue repertoires are likely different.

This CDR3 is built from 16 residues. Unmatched junction bases numbered 13, after V lost 5 bases and J lost 10 bases. CDR1 is SGHTA, CDR2 FQGTGA, per germline. V usage is TRBV7-3 and J usage is TRBJ2-1; the match to TRBD2 covers 11 bases. This TCR was recovered from a woman in her thirties or forties in good health. Some clones in this sample may be carry-over from other donors' samples. Sequencing used PBMCs. The CDR3 protein is CASSPVAGGPVVEQFF. As DNA, the CDR3 is TGTGCCAGCAGCCCAGTAGCGGGAGGGCCGGTTGTCGAGCAGTTCTTC.